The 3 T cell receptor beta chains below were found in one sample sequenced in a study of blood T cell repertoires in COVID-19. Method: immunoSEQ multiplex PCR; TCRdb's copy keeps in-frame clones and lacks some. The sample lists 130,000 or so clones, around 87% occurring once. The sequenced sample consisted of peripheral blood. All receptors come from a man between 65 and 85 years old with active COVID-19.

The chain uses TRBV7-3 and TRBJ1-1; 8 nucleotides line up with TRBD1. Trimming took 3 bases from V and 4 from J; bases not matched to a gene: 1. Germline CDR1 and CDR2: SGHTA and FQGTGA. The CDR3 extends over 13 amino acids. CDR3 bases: TGTGCCAGCAGCTTTACAGGGGGCACTGAAGCTTTCTTT. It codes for CASSFTGGTEAFF.

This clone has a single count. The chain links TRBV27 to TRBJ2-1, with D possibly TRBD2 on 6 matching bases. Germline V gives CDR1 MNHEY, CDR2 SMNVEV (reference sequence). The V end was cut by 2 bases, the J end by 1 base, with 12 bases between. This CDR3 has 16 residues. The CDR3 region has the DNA TGTGCCAGCAGTTTACTGGACGGACTATCCTACAATGAGCAGTTCTTC. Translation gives CASSLLDGLSYNEQFF.

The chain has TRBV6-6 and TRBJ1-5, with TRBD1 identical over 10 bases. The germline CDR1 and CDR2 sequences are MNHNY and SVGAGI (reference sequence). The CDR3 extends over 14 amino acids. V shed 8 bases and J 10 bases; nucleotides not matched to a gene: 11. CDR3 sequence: CASSPGTGVEPQHF. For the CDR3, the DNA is TGTGCCAGCTCTCCCGGGACAGGGGTTGAACCCCAGCATTTT.